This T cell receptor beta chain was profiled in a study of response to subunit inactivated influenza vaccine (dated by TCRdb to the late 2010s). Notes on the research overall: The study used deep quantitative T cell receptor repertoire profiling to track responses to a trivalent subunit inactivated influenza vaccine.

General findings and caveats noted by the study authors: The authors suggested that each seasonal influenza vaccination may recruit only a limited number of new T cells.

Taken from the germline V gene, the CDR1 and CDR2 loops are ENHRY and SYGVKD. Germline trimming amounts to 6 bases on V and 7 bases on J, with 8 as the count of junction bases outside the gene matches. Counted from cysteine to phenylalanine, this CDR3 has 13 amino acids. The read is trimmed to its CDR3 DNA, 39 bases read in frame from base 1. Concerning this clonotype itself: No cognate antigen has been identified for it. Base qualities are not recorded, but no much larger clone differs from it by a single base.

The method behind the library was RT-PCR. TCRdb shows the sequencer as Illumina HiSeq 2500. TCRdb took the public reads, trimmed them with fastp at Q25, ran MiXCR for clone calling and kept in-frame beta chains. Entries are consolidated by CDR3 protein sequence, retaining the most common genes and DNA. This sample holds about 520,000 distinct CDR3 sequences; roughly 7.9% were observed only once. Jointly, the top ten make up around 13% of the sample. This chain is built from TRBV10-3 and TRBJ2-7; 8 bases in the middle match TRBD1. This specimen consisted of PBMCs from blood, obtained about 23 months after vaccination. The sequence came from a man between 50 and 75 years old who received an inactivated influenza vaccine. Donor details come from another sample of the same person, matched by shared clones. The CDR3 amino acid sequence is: CAISAGQGGEQYF. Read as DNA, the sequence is TGTGCCATCAGCGCAGGACAGGGCGGGGAGCAGTACTTC.